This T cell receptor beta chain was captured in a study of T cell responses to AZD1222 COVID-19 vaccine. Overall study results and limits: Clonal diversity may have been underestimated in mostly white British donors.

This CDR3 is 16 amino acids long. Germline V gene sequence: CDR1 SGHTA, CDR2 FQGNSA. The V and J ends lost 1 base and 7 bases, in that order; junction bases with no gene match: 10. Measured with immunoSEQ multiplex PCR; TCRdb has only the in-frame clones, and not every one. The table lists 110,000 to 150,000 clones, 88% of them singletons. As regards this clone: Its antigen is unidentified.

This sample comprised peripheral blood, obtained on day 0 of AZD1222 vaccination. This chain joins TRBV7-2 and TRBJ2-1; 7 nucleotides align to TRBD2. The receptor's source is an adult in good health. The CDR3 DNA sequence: TGTGCCAGCAGCTTAGGGGGGGGAGGGCCACAAAATGAGCAGTTCTTC. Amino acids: CASSLGGGGPQNEQFF.